This T cell receptor (beta chain) was retrieved from a study of blood T cells in healthy people across ages. CDR3 length: 19 residues. Germline V CDR1 and CDR2: LGHNT, FRNRAP. Germline trimming cut 0 bases from V and 2 bases from J; bases unmatched to any gene: 7. Through a sample-barcoded 5' primer and a J-beta primer mix, a second PCR was run for roughly 6 to 12 cycles. TCRdb re-derived calls from the 5' RACE reads in MiXCR, one entry per CDR3 protein. The sample records around 780,000 distinct CDR3 sequences, 25% to 30% being singletons. These data also featured in a second study, about T cells of mothers and their children.

Sample: blood. The gene calls are TRBV12-5 and TRBJ2-2, with TRBD2 identical over 12 bases. The receptor comes from a boy younger than 18 in good health. The CDR3 nucleotides are TGTGCTAGTGGTTTGGTACTCGAGACTAGCGGGGGAAACACCGGGGAGCTGTTTTTT. This translates into CASGLVLETSGGNTGELFF. Full variable domain (missing parts from reference TRBV12-5 and TRBJ2-2): DARVTQTPRHKVTEMGQEVTMRCQPILGHNTVFWYRQTMMQGLELLAYFRNRAPLDDSGMPKDRFSAEMPDATLATLKIQPSEPRDSAVYFCASGLVLETSGGNTGELFFGEGSRLTVL.